This T cell receptor (beta chain) was identified in a study of blood T cell repertoires in COVID-19. Looked up from germline, CDR1 is SGHRS and CDR2 is YFSETQ. The V gene end was trimmed by 1 base and the J gene end by 7 bases; junction bases not matched to a gene: 4. This CDR3 contains 14 residues. As originally analysed: Amplification with reference gene primers provided the estimates of nucleated cell counts. Measured with immunoSEQ multiplex PCR; TCRdb has only the in-frame clones, and not every one. V, J and clone size reflect that table, while D and trimming were determined from the DNA. The table shows about 230,000 clones, with roughly 88% occurring only once.

This TCR was recovered from a woman younger than 45 who had been exposed to COVID-19. This chain links TRBV5-1 with TRBJ2-1, with 8 nucleotides matching TRBD1. Material for sequencing was PBMCs or T cells enriched from blood (not recorded which). The CDR3: CASSLHRGINEQFF. DNA for the CDR3: TGCGCCAGCAGCTTGCACAGGGGGATTAATGAGCAGTTCTTC.